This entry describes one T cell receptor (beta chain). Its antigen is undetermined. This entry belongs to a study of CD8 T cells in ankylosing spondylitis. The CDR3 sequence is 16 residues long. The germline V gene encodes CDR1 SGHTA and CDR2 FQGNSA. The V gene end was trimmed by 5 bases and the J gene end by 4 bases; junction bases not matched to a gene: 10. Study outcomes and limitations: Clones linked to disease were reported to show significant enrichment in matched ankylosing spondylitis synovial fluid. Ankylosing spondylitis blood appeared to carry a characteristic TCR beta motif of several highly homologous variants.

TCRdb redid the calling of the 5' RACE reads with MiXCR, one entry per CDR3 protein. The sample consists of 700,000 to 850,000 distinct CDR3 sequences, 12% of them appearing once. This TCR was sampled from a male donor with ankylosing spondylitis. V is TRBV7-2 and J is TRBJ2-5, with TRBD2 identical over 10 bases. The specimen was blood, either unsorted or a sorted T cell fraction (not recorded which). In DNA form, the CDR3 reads TGTGCCAGCAGCGAAGAGTTAGCGGGGGGAGGAGAGACCCAGTACTTC. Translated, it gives CASSEELAGGGETQYF.